This is a list of T cell receptor beta chains from one sample in a study of OX40 agonist ivuxolimab in advanced cancers. Sequencing was performed with immunoSEQ multiplex PCR; in TCRdb, only in-frame clones are kept and a portion is missing. The sample has approximately 50,000 clones, around 85% seen once. The sample here was CD4+ or CD8+ T cells sorted from blood, taken in a trial of the OX40 agonist ivuxolimab. The receptor source for this set is an adult with an advanced solid tumor such as melanoma, head and neck, liver or kidney cancer. The CDR3 runs from the conserved cysteine through the conserved F or W. The order of the fields is D gene, V gene, J gene, clone size, CDR3 protein, CDR3 DNA. A D gene is named only where the DNA matches it firmly. Where a row states a size, it is once, few, many or the class of an expanded clone; other rows omit it.

>-|TRBV4-1|TRBJ1-5|-
CASSPTSNQPQHF
TGCGCCAGCAGCCCGACCAGTAATCAGCCCCAGCATTTT
>TRBD2|TRBV7-8|TRBJ2-7|-
CASSEPGGGAPSYEQYF
TGTGCCAGCAGCGAGCCCGGGGGAGGGGCTCCCTCCTACGAGCAGTACTTC
>TRBD1|TRBV11-2|TRBJ2-7|once
CASSGTGGTYEQYF
TGTGCCAGCAGCGGGACAGGGGGCACGTACGAGCAGTACTTC
>-|TRBV6-1|TRBJ2-4|-
CASSEDLQNIQYF
TGTGCCAGCAGTGAAGACCTCCAAAACATTCAGTACTTC
>-|TRBV9|TRBJ2-7|-
CASSVEGYSSYEQYF
TGTGCCAGCAGCGTAGAAGGTTACAGCTCCTACGAGCAGTACTTC
>TRBD1|TRBV5-6|TRBJ1-1|-
CASSFGNRGGNTEAFF
TGTGCCAGCAGCTTTGGTAACAGGGGTGGAAACACTGAAGCTTTCTTT
>-|TRBV5-4|TRBJ2-1|once
CASSLGTLEQFF
TGTGCCAGCAGCCTCGGGACACTAGAGCAGTTCTTC
>-|TRBV27|TRBJ2-7|few
CASMGSYEQYF
TGTGCCAGCATGGGTTCCTACGAGCAGTACTTC
>-|TRBV19|TRBJ2-3|-
CASSITVSIGTDTQYF
TGTGCCAGTAGTATAACCGTCTCCATAGGCACAGATACGCAGTATTTT
>TRBD2|TRBV27|TRBJ2-7|-
CASSSNSGGLSYEQYF
TGTGCCAGCAGTTCCAATAGCGGGGGGCTGTCCTACGAGCAGTACTTC
>TRBD1|TRBV7-9|TRBJ1-1|-
CASSSGQGASEAFF
TGTGCCAGCAGCTCGGGACAGGGGGCCTCGGAAGCTTTCTTT
>-|TRBV27|TRBJ2-5|-
CASTPLMGIGETQYF
TGTGCCAGCACTCCTCTTATGGGAATCGGAGAGACCCAGTACTTC
>-|TRBV13|TRBJ2-2|once
CASSLGDTGELFF
TGTGCCAGCAGCTTAGGTGACACCGGGGAGCTGTTTTTT
>-|TRBV19|TRBJ2-2|-
CASSMSGDPGELFF
TGTGCCAGTAGTATGTCGGGTGATCCCGGGGAGCTGTTTTTT
>-|TRBV7-3|TRBJ2-1|-
CASSLYAAGVIGDEQFF
TGTGCCAGCAGCTTATATGCGGCAGGGGTGATTGGGGATGAGCAGTTCTTC
>-|TRBV4-1|TRBJ1-1|-
CASSRDPGGNEAFF
TGCGCCAGCAGCCGAGACCCTGGGGGCAATGAAGCTTTCTTT
>-|TRBV29-1|TRBJ1-2|-
CSVWAGAYGYTF
TGCAGCGTTTGGGCAGGAGCCTATGGCTACACCTTC
>-|TRBV6-5|TRBJ1-2|-
CASSYGDNYGYTF
TGTGCCAGCAGTTACGGGGACAACTATGGCTACACCTTC
>TRBD2|TRBV7-2|TRBJ2-7|-
CASRRAGEGQYF
TGTGCCAGCAGGAGGGCGGGGGAAGGGCAGTACTTC
>-|TRBV25-1|TRBJ2-2|-
CASSPENTGELFF
TGTGCCAGCAGTCCGGAGAACACCGGGGAGCTGTTTTTT
>-|TRBV27|TRBJ1-1|once
CASRTHGGPNTEAFF
TGTGCCAGCAGAACCCACGGGGGCCCGAACACTGAAGCTTTCTTT
>-|TRBV9|TRBJ1-2|-
CASSANQATVQAIYGYTF
TGTGCCAGCAGCGCTAACCAGGCGACAGTCCAAGCTATCTATGGCTACACCTTC
>TRBD1|TRBV7-9|TRBJ1-5|few
CASSSSGGRSQPQHF
TGTGCCAGCAGCTCCTCAGGGGGCCGGAGTCAGCCCCAGCATTTT
>TRBD2|TRBV7-8|TRBJ2-2|-
CASSFQGTSVGELFF
TGTGCCAGCAGCTTCCAGGGGACTAGTGTCGGGGAGCTGTTTTTT
>-|TRBV6-5|TRBJ1-5|once
CASSYSGAGNQPQHF
TGTGCCAGCAGTTACTCGGGGGCAGGCAATCAGCCCCAGCATTTT
>-|TRBV25-1|TRBJ2-1|few
CASSDDTYNEQFF
TGTGCCAGCAGTGATGACACGTACAATGAGCAGTTCTTC
>TRBD2|TRBV2|TRBJ2-1|-
CASSEGLAGFYEQFF
TGTGCCAGCAGTGAGGGACTAGCGGGGTTTTATGAGCAGTTCTTC
>-|TRBV2|TRBJ2-1|-
CASSDPGNEQFF
TGTGCCAGCAGCGACCCAGGTAATGAGCAGTTCTTC
>-|TRBV29-1|TRBJ1-2|-
CSVTGGTNYGYTF
TGCAGCGTGACCGGGGGAACTAACTATGGCTACACCTTC
>-|TRBV7-9|TRBJ2-5|-
CASSLGQFQETQYF
TGTGCCAGCAGCTTAGGACAGTTCCAAGAGACCCAGTACTTC
>-|TRBV7-9|TRBJ2-3|-
CASLFPSTDTQYF
TGTGCCAGCCTCTTTCCTAGCACAGATACGCAGTATTTT